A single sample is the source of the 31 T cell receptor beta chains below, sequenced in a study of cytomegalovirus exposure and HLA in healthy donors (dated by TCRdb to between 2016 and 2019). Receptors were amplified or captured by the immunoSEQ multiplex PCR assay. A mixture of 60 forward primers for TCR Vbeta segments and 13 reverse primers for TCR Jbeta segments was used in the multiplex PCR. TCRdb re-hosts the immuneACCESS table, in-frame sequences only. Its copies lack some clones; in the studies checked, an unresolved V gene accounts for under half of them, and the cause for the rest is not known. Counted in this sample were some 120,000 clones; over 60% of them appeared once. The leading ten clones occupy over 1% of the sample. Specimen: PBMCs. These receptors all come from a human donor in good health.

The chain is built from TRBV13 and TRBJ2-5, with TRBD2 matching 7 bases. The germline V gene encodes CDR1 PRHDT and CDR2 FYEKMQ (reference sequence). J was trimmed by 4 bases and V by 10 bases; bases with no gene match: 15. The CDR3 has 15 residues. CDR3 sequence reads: CATAKRGSKGETQYF. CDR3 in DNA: TGTGCCACCGCGAAGCGGGGTTCGAAGGGAGAGACCCAGTACTTC.

The chain's CDR3 is CASSLTGSYGYTF. The DNA for the CDR3 is TGTGCCAGCAGCTTAACCGGTAGCTATGGCTACACCTTC. The chain has TRBV7-9 and TRBJ1-2; D unresolved. This CDR3 comprises 13 residues. V gave up 2 bases and J gave up 4 bases, with 8 bases separating them. CDR1 SEHNR and CDR2 FQNEAQ come from the germline V gene (reference sequence).

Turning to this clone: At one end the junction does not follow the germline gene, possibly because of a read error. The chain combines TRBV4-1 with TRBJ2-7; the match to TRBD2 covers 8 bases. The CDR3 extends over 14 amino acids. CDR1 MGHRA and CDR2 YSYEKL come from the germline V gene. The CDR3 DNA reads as TGTGCCAGCAGCCCGAACCGGGGGGGGGTCGAGCAGTACTTC. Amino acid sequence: CASSPNRGGVEQYF.

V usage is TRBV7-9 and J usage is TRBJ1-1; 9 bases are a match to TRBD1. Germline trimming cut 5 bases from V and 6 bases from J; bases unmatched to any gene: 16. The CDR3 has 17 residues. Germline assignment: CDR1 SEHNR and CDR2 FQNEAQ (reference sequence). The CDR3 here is CASSRSGQGNPRSEAFF. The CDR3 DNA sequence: TGTGCCAGCAGCAGATCAGGACAGGGGAACCCTAGGTCTGAAGCTTTCTTT. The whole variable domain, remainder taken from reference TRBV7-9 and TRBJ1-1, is DTGVSQNPRHKITKRGQNVTFRCDPISEHNRLYWYRQTLGQGPEFLTYFQNEAQLEKSRLLSDRFSAERPKGSFSTLEIQRTEQGDSAMYLCASSRSGQGNPRSEAFFGQGTRLTVV.

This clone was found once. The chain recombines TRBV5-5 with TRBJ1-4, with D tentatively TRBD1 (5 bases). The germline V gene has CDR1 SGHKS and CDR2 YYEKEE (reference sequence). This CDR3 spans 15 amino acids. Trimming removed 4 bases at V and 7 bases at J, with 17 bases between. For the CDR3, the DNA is TGTGCCAGCAGCCACCCGGGGGACGTAGGTGAAAAACTGTTTTTT. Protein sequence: CASSHPGDVGEKLFF.

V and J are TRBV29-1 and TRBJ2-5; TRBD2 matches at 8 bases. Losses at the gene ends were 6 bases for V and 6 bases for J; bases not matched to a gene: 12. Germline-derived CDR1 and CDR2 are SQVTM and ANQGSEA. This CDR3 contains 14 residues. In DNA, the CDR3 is TGCAGCGTCATCGCCGGACTAGCCGCCCAGACCCAGTACTTC. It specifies CSVIAGLAAQTQYF.

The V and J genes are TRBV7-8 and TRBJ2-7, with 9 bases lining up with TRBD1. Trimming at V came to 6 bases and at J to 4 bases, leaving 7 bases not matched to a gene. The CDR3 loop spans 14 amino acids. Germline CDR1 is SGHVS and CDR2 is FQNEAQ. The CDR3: CASRSGTGTYEQYF. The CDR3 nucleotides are TGTGCCAGCAGGTCCGGGACAGGGACATACGAGCAGTACTTC. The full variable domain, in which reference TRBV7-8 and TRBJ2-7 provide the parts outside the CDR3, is GAGVSQSPRYKVAKRGQDVALRCDPISGHVSLFWYQQALGQGPEFLTYFQNEAQLDKSGLPSDRFFAERPEGSVSTLKIQRTQQEDSAVYLCASRSGTGTYEQYFGPGTRLTVT.

The CDR3 sequence is CASSESRYGYTF. CDR3 nucleotides: TGTGCCAGCAGTGAATCTCGTTATGGCTACACCTTC. J is TRBJ1-2 and V is TRBV2, with D uncertain. Trimming left V 2 bases short and J 5 bases short, with 6 bases between. This CDR3 has 12 residues. Germline CDR1 and CDR2: SNHLY and FYNNEI.

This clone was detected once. CDR3 in DNA: TGCGCCAGCAGCTCCCCCCCTTTGACTAGCGGGGGGCCGTACAATGAGCAGTTCTTC. It specifies CASSSPPLTSGGPYNEQFF. The chain recombines TRBV5-1 with TRBJ2-1; 13 bases map to TRBD2. J was trimmed by 4 bases and V by 3 bases; bases with no gene match: 13. CDR1 and CDR2 from the germline V gene are SGHRS and YFSETQ. This CDR3 is built from 19 residues.

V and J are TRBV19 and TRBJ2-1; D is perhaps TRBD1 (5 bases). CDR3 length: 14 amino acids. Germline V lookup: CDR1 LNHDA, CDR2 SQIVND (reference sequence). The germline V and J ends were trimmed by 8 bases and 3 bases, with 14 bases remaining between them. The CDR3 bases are TGTGCCAGTCAAAGACAGTCCGACTACAATGAGCAGTTCTTC. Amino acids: CASQRQSDYNEQFF.

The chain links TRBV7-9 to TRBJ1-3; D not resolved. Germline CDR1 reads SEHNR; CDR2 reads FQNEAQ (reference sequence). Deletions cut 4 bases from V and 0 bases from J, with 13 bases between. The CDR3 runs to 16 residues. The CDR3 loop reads CASSSAGSYSGNTIYF. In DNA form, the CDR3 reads TGTGCCAGCAGCTCCGCAGGCTCCTACTCTGGAAACACCATATATTTT.

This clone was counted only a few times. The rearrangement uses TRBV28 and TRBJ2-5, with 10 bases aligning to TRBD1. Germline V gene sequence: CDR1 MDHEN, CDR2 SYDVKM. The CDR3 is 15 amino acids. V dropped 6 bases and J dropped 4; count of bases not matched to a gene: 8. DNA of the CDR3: TGTGCCAGCAGGCTACTGGGACAGGGGAGAGAGACCCAGTACTTC. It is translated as CASRLLGQGRETQYF.

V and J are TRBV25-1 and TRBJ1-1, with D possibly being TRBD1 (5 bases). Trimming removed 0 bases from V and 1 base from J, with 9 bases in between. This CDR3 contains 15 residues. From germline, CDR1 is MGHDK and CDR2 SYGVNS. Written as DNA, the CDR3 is TGTGCCAGCAGTGAATATCTGGGGGGGAACACTGAAGCTTTCTTT. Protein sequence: CASSEYLGGNTEAFF.

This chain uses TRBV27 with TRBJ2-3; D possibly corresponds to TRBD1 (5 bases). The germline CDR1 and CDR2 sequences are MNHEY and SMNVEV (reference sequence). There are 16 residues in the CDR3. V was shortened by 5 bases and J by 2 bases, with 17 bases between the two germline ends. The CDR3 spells CASSPRGALHTDTQYF. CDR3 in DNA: TGTGCCAGCAGTCCCCGTGGGGCGCTTCACACAGATACGCAGTATTTT.

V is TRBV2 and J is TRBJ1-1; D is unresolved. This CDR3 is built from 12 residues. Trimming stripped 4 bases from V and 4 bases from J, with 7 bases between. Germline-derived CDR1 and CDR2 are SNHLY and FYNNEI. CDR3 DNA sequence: TGTGCCAGCAGTGTGGGAGCCACTGAAGCTTTCTTT. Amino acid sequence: CASSVGATEAFF.

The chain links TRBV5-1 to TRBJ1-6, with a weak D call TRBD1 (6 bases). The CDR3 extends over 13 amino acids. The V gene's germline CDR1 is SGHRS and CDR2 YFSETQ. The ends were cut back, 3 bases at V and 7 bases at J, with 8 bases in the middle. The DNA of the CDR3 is TGCGCCAGCAGCTGGACAGACAATTCACCCCTCCACTTT. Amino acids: CASSWTDNSPLHF.

CDR3 sequence (DNA): TGTGCCAGCAGCTTGAGACAGGGCATATCACCCCTCCACTTT. This codes for CASSLRQGISPLHF. The genes are TRBV9 and TRBJ1-6, with 7 nucleotides matching TRBD1. The CDR3 is 14 residues long. Unmatched junction bases numbered 8, after V lost 4 bases and J lost 10 bases. Per the germline V gene, CDR1 is SGDLS and CDR2 is YYNGEE.

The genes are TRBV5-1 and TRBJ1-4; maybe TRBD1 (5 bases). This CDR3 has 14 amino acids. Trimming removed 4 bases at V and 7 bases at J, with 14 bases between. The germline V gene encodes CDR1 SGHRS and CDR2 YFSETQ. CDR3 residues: CASSPRGGGEKLFF. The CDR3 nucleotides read TGCGCCAGCAGCCCTAGGGGCGGCGGTGAAAAACTGTTTTTT.

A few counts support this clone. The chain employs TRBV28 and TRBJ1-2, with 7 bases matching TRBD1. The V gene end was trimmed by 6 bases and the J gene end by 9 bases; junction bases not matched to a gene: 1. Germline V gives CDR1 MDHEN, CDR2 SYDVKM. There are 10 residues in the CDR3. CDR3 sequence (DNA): TGTGCCAGCAGGGACAGGAGCTACACCTTC. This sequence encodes CASRDRSYTF.

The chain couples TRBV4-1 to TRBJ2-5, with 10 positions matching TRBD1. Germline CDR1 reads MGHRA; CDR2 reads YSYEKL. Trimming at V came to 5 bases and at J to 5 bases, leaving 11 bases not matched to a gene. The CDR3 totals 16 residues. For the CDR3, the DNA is TGCGCCAGCAGCGTCCAGACAGGGGGCCCCGGGGAGACCCAGTACTTC. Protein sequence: CASSVQTGGPGETQYF.

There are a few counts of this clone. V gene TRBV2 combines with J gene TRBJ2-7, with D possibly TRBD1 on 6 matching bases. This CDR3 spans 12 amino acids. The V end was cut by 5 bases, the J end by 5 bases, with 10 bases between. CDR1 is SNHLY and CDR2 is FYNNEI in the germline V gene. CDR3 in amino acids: CASSTGIHEQYF. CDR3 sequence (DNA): TGTGCCAGCAGTACAGGGATCCACGAGCAGTACTTC.

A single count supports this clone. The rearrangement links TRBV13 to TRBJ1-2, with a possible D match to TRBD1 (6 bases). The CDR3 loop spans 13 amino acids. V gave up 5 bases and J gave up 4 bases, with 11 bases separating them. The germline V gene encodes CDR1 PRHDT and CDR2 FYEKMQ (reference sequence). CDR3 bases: TGTGCCAGCAGCGAAGACAGGACCTATGGCTACACCTTC. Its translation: CASSEDRTYGYTF.

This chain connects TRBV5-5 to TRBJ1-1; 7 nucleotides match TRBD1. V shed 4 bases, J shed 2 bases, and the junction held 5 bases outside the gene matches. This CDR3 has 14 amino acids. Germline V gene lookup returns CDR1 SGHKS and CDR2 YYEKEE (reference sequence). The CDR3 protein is CASSLRDRNTEAFF. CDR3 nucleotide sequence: TGTGCCAGCAGCCTCCGGGACAGAAACACTGAAGCTTTCTTT.

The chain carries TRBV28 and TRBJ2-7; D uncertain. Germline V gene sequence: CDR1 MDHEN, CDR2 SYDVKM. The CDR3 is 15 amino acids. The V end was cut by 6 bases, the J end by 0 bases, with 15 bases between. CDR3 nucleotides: TGTGCCAGCAGACCTACAGTTGTAAGCTCCTACGAGCAGTACTTC. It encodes CASRPTVVSSYEQYF.

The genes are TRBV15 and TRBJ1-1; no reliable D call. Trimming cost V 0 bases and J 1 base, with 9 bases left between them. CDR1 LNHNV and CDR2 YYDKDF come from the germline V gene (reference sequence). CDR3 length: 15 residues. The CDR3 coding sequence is TGTGCCACCAGCAGAGACCGCCGGGGGAACACTGAAGCTTTCTTT. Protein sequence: CATSRDRRGNTEAFF.

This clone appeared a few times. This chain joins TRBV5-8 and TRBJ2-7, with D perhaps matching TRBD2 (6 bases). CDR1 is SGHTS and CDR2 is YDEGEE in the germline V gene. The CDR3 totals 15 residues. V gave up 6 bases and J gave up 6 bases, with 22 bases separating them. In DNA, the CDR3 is TGTGCCAGCACGTCCCCGGGGACTCCCCTCCTCGAGCAGTACTTC. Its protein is CASTSPGTPLLEQYF.

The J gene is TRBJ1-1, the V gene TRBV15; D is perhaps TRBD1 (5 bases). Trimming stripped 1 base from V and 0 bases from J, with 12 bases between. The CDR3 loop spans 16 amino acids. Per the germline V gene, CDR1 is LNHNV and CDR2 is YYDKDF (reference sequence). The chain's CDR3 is CATSRGGGKLNTEAFF. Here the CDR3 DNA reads TGTGCCACCAGCAGAGGGGGGGGAAAGCTGAACACTGAAGCTTTCTTT.

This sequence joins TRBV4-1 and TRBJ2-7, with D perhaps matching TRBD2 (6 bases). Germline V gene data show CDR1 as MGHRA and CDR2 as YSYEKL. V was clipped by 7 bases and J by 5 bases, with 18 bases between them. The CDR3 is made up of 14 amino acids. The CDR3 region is CASTAMGGIHEQYF. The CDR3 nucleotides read TGCGCCAGCACTGCTATGGGGGGAATCCACGAGCAGTACTTC.

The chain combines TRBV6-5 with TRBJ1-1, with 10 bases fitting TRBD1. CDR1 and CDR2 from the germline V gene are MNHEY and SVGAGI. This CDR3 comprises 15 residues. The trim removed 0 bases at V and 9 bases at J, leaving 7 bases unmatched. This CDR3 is CASSYSTTGGAKAFF. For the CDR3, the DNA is TGTGCCAGCAGTTACTCAACGACAGGGGGCGCGAAAGCTTTCTTT.

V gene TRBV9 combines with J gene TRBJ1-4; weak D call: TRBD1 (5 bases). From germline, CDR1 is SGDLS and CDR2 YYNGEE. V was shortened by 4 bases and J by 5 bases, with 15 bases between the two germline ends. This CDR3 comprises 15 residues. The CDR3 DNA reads TGTGCCAGCAGCTCCGGGGGGAGCAAGAATGAAAAACTGTTTTTT. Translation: CASSSGGSKNEKLFF.

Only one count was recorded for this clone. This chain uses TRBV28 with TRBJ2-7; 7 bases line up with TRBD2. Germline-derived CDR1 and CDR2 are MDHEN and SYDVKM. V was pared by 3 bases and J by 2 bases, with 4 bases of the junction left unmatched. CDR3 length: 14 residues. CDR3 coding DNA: TGTGCCAGCAGTTTTTTGAGCGGGACCTACGAGCAGTACTTC. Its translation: CASSFLSGTYEQYF. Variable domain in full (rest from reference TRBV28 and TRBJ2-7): DVKVTQSSRYLVKRTGEKVFLECVQDMDHENMFWYRQDPGLGLRLIYFSYDVKMKEKGDIPEGYSVSREKKERFSLILESASTNQTSMYLCASSFLSGTYEQYFGPGTRLTVT.